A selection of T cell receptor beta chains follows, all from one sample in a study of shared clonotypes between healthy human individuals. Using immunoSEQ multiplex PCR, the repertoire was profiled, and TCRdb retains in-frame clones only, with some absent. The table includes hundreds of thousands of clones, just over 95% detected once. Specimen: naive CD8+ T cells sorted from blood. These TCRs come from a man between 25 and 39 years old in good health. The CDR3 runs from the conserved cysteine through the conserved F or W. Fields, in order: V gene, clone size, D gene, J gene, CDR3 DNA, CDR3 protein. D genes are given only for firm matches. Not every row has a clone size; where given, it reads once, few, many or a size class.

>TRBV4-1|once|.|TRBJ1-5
TGCGCCAGCAGCCCTAACAGGGATAGCAATCAGCCCCAGCATTTT
CASSPNRDSNQPQHF
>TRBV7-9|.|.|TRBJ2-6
TGTGCCAGCAGCTTAGACAGGGTAGCCTCTGGGGCCAACGTCCTGACTTTC
CASSLDRVASGANVLTF
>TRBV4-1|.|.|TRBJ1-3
TGCGCCAGCAGCCATCCGGACCAAGCTGGAAACACCATATATTTT
CASSHPDQAGNTIYF
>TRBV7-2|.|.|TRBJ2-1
TGTGCCAGCAGCTTGAATCCCCCGGGCGTGGACAATGAGCAGTTCTTC
CASSLNPPGVDNEQFF
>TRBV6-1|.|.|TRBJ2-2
TGTGCCAGCAGAACCAGGGGGAACACCGGGGAGCTGTTTTTT
CASRTRGNTGELFF
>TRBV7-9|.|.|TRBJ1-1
TGTGCCAGCAGCTGGGGGACGGGGTGGACGGAGGTGAACACTGAAGCTTTCTTT
CASSWGTGWTEVNTEAFF
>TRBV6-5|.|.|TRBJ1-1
TGTGCCAGCAGTCGATCGGGGGGCACTGAAGCTTTCTTT
CASSRSGGTEAFF
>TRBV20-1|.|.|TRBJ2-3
TGCAGTGCTCCCCGTGGAACGCAGTATTTT
CSAPRGTQYF
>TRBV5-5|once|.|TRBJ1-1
TGTGCCAGCAGCTTCCAGCCGGGAACTGAAGCTTTCTTT
CASSFQPGTEAFF
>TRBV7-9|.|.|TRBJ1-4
TGTGCCAGCACCTCTTCGGGGGATGTGGGCGAAAAACTGTTTTTT
CASTSSGDVGEKLFF
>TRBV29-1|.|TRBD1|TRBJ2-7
TGCAGCGCTATAGACAGGGGGGCCTACGAGCAGTACTTC
CSAIDRGAYEQYF
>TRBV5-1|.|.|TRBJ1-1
TGCGCCAGCAGCTTGGGAACCGGGAACACTGAAGCTTTCTTT
CASSLGTGNTEAFF
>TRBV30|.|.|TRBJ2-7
TGTGCCTGGAGTCTGGGCTACGAGCAGTACTTC
CAWSLGYEQYF
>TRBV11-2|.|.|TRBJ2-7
TGTGCCAGCAGCTTAGTAGTCTCCTCCTACGAGCAGTACTTC
CASSLVVSSYEQYF
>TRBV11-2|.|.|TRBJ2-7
TGTGCCAGCAGCTTTGTGACATACGAGCAGTACTTC
CASSFVTYEQYF
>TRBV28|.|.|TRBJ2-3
TGTGCCAGCACCCCCGGGGATCCAGATACGCAGTATTTT
CASTPGDPDTQYF
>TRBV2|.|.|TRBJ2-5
TGTGCCAGCAGTGGCAGGGATCCCCAAGAGACCCAGTACTTC
CASSGRDPQETQYF
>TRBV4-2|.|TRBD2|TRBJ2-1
TGTGCCAGCAGCCAAGTAGCGGGTTTCGGCGGGAGGGCCGTTTACAATGAGCAGTTCTTC
CASSQVAGFGGRAVYNEQFF
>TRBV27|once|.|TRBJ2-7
TGTGCCAGCAGTCCAATGTCGGGCACGGGCTACGAGCAGTACTTC
CASSPMSGTGYEQYF
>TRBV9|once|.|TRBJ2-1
TGTGCCAGCAGCGAGGGGACGGACAGCTCCTACAATGAGCAGTTCTTC
CASSEGTDSSYNEQFF
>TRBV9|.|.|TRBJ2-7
TGTGCCAGCAGCGAGAGGGTGGACCTCGGGGGCGAGCAGTACTTC
CASSERVDLGGEQYF
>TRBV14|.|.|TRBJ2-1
TGTGCCAGCAGCCTAACAAGGGCAGGGAGCAATGAGCAGTTCTTC
CASSLTRAGSNEQFF
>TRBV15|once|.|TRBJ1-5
TGTGCCACCAGCAGAGCGGGATATAGCAATCAGCCCCAGCATTTT
CATSRAGYSNQPQHF
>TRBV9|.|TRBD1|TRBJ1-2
TGTGCCAGCAGCCCAGGAGAGGGGGCGAGAGGCTACACCTTC
CASSPGEGARGYTF
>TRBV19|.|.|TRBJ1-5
TGTGCCAGTAGTATCCTTGTGCAGGGCCTTCAGCCCCAGCATTTT
CASSILVQGLQPQHF
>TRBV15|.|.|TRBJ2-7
TGTGCCACCAGCGAGGTCCGGGAATACGAGCAGTACTTC
CATSEVREYEQYF
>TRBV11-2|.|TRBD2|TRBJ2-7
TGTGCCAGCAGCTTAGGACTAGCGGGAGCAACCTACGAGCAGTACTTC
CASSLGLAGATYEQYF
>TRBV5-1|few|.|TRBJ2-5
TGCGCCAGCAGCTCGCCCCTCCCCGTGGACAGCCAAGAGACCCAGTACTTC
CASSSPLPVDSQETQYF
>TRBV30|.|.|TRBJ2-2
TGTGCCTGGAGTGTAACGGTCCCCGGGGAGCTGTTTTTT
CAWSVTVPGELFF
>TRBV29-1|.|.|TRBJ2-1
TGCAGCGTTGAAGGGGGGAGGACCTCCTTGGCGCAGTTCTTC
CSVEGGRTSLAQFF
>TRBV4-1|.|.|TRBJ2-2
TGCGCCAGCAGCCGCCTTTTCTCGACCGGGGAGCTGTTTTTT
CASSRLFSTGELFF
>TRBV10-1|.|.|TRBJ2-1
TGCGCCAGCAGTGAGTCGGCAGGACAATCCTACAATGAGCAGTTCTTC
CASSESAGQSYNEQFF
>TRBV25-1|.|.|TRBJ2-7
TGTGCCAGCAGTGGGACGGGAAACTCCTACGAGCAGTACTTC
CASSGTGNSYEQYF
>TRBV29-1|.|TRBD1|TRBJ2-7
TGCAGCGCGGGACAGGGGTACGAGCAGTACTTC
CSAGQGYEQYF
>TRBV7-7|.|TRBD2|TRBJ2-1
TGTGCTAGCAGCTTTCTACTAGCGGGAGTCAATGAGCAGTTCTTC
CASSFLLAGVNEQFF
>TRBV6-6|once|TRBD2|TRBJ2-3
TGTGCCAGCACGGTAGCGGGCGGTCCTGGCACAGATACGCAGTATTTT
CASTVAGGPGTDTQYF
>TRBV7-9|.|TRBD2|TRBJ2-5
TGTGCCAGCAGCTTAGCGACTAGCGGGACGCAAGAGACCCAGTACTTC
CASSLATSGTQETQYF
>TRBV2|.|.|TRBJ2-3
TGTGCCAGCAGTGTGCGGCACCCGTACACAGATACGCAGTATTTT
CASSVRHPYTDTQYF
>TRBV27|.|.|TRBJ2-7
TGTGCCAGCAGTTTAAAGGGGGGCGGGTGGACCTACGAGCAGTACTTC
CASSLKGGGWTYEQYF
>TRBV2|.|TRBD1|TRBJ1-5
TGTGCCACTCTCTATTACTTGACAGGGAAACAGCCCCAGCATTTT
CATLYYLTGKQPQHF
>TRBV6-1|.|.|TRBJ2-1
TGTGCCAGTCCGCCGGGCCGACTGGATGAGCAGTTCTTC
CASPPGRLDEQFF
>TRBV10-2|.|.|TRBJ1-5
TGCGCCAGCTGGGCAGGCGATAGCAATCAGCCCCAGCATTTT
CASWAGDSNQPQHF
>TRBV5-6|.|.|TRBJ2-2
TGTGCCAGCAGCTTGGGGGACAACGGGATGAACACCGGGGAGCTGTTTTTT
CASSLGDNGMNTGELFF
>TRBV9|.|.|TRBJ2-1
TGTGCCAGCAGCGTAGATTCAGGGCGCAATGAGCAGTTCTTC
CASSVDSGRNEQFF
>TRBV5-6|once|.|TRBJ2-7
TGTGCCAGCAGCTTGGGGGGGCTAGCGCACTCCTACGAGCAGTACTTC
CASSLGGLAHSYEQYF
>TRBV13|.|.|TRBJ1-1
TGTGCCAGCAGCTTACGCAGGGCTAACACTGAAGCTTTCTTT
CASSLRRANTEAFF